The 17 T cell receptor beta chains presented below share a single source sample, sequenced in a study of T cells in localized non-small cell lung cancer. Profiling relied on immunoSEQ multiplex PCR, and the TCRdb table lists in-frame clones only, not all of them. The sample carries some 21,000 clones, about 89% recorded once. This specimen was peripheral blood, taken before any cancer treatment. These receptors were collected from a male donor at least 60 years old with stage I squamous cell lung carcinoma.

The V gene is TRBV19, the J gene TRBJ1-3, with TRBD1 matching 7 bases. CDR1 is LNHDA, CDR2 SQIVND, per germline (reference sequence). V lost 5 bases, J lost 4 bases, and 8 bases stayed unmatched. This CDR3 has 15 amino acids. The CDR3 DNA is TGTGCCAGTAGTCCATCATCGACAGGGGGAAACACCATATATTTT. This translates into CASSPSSTGGNTIYF.

In its sample, this clone was seen a few times. The CDR3 bases are TGTGCCAGCAGGTCCGAGAACACTGAAGCTTTCTTT. Its translation: CASRSENTEAFF. The chain is built from TRBV6-5 and TRBJ1-1; no clear D. With 6 bases removed from V and 1 base from J, the gap between germline ends came to 6 bases. The CDR3 has 12 amino acids. Germline V gene sequence: CDR1 MNHEY, CDR2 SVGAGI.

The chain has TRBV2 and TRBJ2-3; 7 bases are a match to TRBD1. Germline V gene data show CDR1 as SNHLY and CDR2 as FYNNEI. The CDR3 is 14 amino acids. The V segment lost 8 bases and the J segment 0 bases; nucleotides outside the gene matches: 5. CDR3 region: CASSRDSSTDTQYF. The CDR3, as DNA: TGTGCCAGCTCCCGGGACAGCAGCACAGATACGCAGTATTTT.

The chain is built from TRBV7-2 and TRBJ2-1, with D possibly TRBD2 on 5 matching bases. Trimming took 6 bases from V and 5 from J, leaving 8 bases between them. The CDR3 extends over 12 amino acids. Germline lookup yields CDR1 SGHTA and CDR2 FQGNSA. The CDR3 is CASRGEDNEQFF. The DNA for the CDR3 is TGTGCCAGCAGGGGAGAGGACAATGAGCAGTTCTTC.

This sequence joins TRBV2 and TRBJ1-2, with D hard to call. CDR1 is SNHLY and CDR2 is FYNNEI in the germline V gene. Trimming removed 2 bases at V and 2 bases at J, with 9 bases between. This CDR3 comprises 14 residues. The CDR3 is CASSERTDNYGYTF. The CDR3 DNA reads TGTGCCAGCAGTGAACGCACAGACAACTATGGCTACACCTTC.

This rearrangement joins TRBV18 to TRBJ1-5; D remains unclear. The CDR3 totals 15 residues. The V end lost 1 base, the J end lost 7 bases, and 14 bases lay between the germline ends. Germline CDR1 is KGHSH and CDR2 is LQKENI. The CDR3 here is CASSPLEGISQPQHF. CDR3 in DNA: TGTGCCAGCTCACCACTTGAAGGAATTAGCCAGCCCCAGCATTTT.

The CDR3 bases are TGTGCCAGCTCACCCGGGACAGAAGTTAATGAAAAACTGTTTTTT. Amino acids: CASSPGTEVNEKLFF. The chain employs TRBV18 and TRBJ1-4, with 7 bases identical to TRBD1. The CDR3 is 15 amino acids. J lost 4 bases, V lost 3 bases, and 5 bases had no gene match. The V gene's germline CDR1 is KGHSH and CDR2 LQKENI.

J is TRBJ2-7 and V is TRBV28, with D maybe TRBD1 (5 bases). Germline V CDR1 and CDR2: MDHEN, SYDVKM. Trimming took off 6 bases at V and 0 bases at J, with 12 bases between the two ends. This CDR3 has 14 residues. The CDR3 sequence: CASRSMTVSYEQYF. CDR3 nucleotides: TGTGCCAGCAGATCGATGACAGTCTCCTACGAGCAGTACTTC.

This clone occurred once. This chain connects TRBV5-6 to TRBJ2-3; perhaps TRBD1 as D (5 bases). The CDR3 has 13 residues. Between the trimmed V and J ends, which lost 5 bases and 5 bases, there was a span of 12 bases. Germline CDR1 reads SGHDT; CDR2 reads YYEEEE. CDR3 protein: CASRLQGGDTQYF. The DNA of the CDR3 is TGTGCCAGCAGGCTGCAGGGCGGAGATACGCAGTATTTT. The full variable domain, completed using reference TRBV5-6 and TRBJ2-3, is DAGVTQSPTHLIKTRGQQVTLRCSPKSGHDTVSWYQQALGQGPQFIFQYYEEEERQRGNFPDRFSGHQFPNYSSELNVNALLLGDSALYLCASRLQGGDTQYFGPGTRLTVL.

The rearrangement joins TRBV11-1 to TRBJ1-1, with D unresolved. CDR3 length: 13 residues. Germline CDR1 and CDR2: SGHAT and FQDESV (reference sequence). The germline V and J ends were trimmed by 1 base and 0 bases, with 3 bases remaining between them. CDR3: CASSLGMNTEAFF. CDR3 in DNA: TGTGCCAGCAGCTTAGGCATGAACACTGAAGCTTTCTTT.

The CDR3 DNA reads TGTGCCAGTAGCTCAACCGGGGGCCTCGGGCCCCAGCATTTT. It is translated as CASSSTGGLGPQHF. The chain links TRBV19 to TRBJ1-5, with D possibly being TRBD1 (6 bases). The CDR3 length is 14 residues. V was cut by 6 bases and J by 9 bases, with 18 bases left in between. Germline V CDR1 and CDR2: LNHDA, SQIVND (reference sequence).

The V call is TRBV6-6, the J call TRBJ2-7; D not resolved. Germline V lookup: CDR1 MNHNY, CDR2 SVGAGI (reference sequence). This CDR3 contains 13 residues. V was cut by 0 bases and J by 4 bases, with 7 bases left in between. DNA of the CDR3: TGTGCCAGCAGTTACTCGATGTTTTACGAGCAGTACTTC. This translates into CASSYSMFYEQYF.

This clone was seen only once. The chain employs TRBV28 and TRBJ1-2, with D tentatively TRBD1 (5 bases). The CDR3 has 15 amino acids. Germline CDR1 MDHEN, CDR2 SYDVKM. The V end lost 2 bases, the J end lost 3 bases, and 13 bases lay between the germline ends. CDR3 loop: CASSLAAGRDYGYTF. Written as DNA, the CDR3 is TGTGCCAGCAGTTTAGCGGCAGGGAGGGACTATGGCTACACCTTC.

V gene TRBV30 combines with J gene TRBJ2-2; TRBD2 aligns across 10 bases. Germline trimming cut 7 bases from V and 7 bases from J; bases unmatched to any gene: 12. Per germline, CDR1 GTSNPN and CDR2 SVGIG (reference sequence). CDR3 size: 15 residues. CDR3 sequence: CASSSGSQLGGELFF. The CDR3 region has the DNA TGTGCCTCCTCTAGCGGGAGCCAACTGGGCGGGGAGCTGTTTTTT.

The gene calls are TRBV5-4 and TRBJ2-4; no clear D. Trimming removed 5 bases at V and 4 bases at J, with 13 bases between. The CDR3 is 14 residues long. Germline assignment: CDR1 SGHNT and CDR2 YYREEE (reference sequence). CDR3 sequence reads: CASSGSVEKNIQYF. The DNA for the CDR3 is TGTGCCAGCAGTGGGTCGGTGGAAAAAAACATTCAGTACTTC.

This clone was detected only once. The chain combines TRBV19 with TRBJ2-2; perhaps TRBD1 as D (7 bases). V lost 5 bases and J 13 bases, leaving 23 bases between the germline ends. Germline V gene lookup returns CDR1 LNHDA and CDR2 SQIVND (reference sequence). This CDR3 spans 15 amino acids. The CDR3 nucleotides are TGTGCCAGTAGTGAGGGGGGACAGATCCTCTTGGGGCTGTTTTTT. This translates into CASSEGGQILLGLFF. The whole variable domain, remainder taken from reference TRBV19 and TRBJ2-2, is DGGITQSPKYLFRKEGQNVTLSCEQNLNHDAMYWYRQDPGQGLRLIYYSQIVNDFQKGDIAEGYSVSREKKESFPLTVTSAQKNPTAFYLCASSEGGQILLGLFFGEGSRLTVL.

The rearrangement joins TRBV7-7 to TRBJ2-6; D is unresolved. This CDR3 comprises 18 residues. Trimming removed 5 bases from V and 5 bases from J, with 22 bases in between. The germline V gene has CDR1 SSHAT and CDR2 FNYEAQ (reference sequence). The DNA for the CDR3 is TGTGCCAGCAGCAAATGCTTAGTGCCACAAAGTCGGGCCAACGTCCTGACTTTC. Encoded protein: CASSKCLVPQSRANVLTF.